Presented here are 7 T cell receptor beta chains from one specimen sequenced in a study of T cells in Graves' hyperthyroidism and ophthalmopathy. Template material for amplifying TCR beta CDR3 regions consisted of RNA transcripts. In the first-round RT-PCR of the TCR CDR3, the HTBI primer set was used. TCRdb ran MiXCR on the multiplex PCR reads and lists one entry per CDR3 protein. This sample has 250,000 or so distinct CDR3 sequences; 13% to 15% occur once, and the top ten carry roughly 30%. Sequenced material: blood. These receptors came from a woman aged 50 to 60 with Graves' hyperthyroidism that later progressed to Graves' ophthalmopathy.

This clonotype was counted at least ten times. This sequence joins TRBV12-3 or TRBV12-4 and TRBJ2-2; maybe TRBD1 (5 bases). Trimming left V 1 base short and J 3 bases short, with 12 bases between. This CDR3 comprises 16 residues. The CDR3 loop reads CASSLGTRSDTGELFF. DNA for the CDR3: TGTGCCAGCAGTTTAGGGACAAGATCGGACACCGGGGAGCTGTTTTTT.

This clonotype was picked up many times. The gene calls are TRBV4-2 and TRBJ2-7; maybe TRBD1 (6 bases). Trimming removed 5 bases at V and 0 bases at J, with 14 bases between. The CDR3 loop spans 15 amino acids. Germline assignment: CDR1 LGHNA and CDR2 YNFKEQ. This CDR3 is CASSEGLGASYEQYF. The DNA for the CDR3 is TGTGCCAGCAGCGAGGGCCTGGGGGCCTCCTACGAGCAGTACTTC.

This clonotype occurred many times. The gene calls are TRBV12-3 or TRBV12-4 and TRBJ1-1; TRBD1 might be the D (6 bases). This CDR3 is built from 14 residues. Trimming shortened V by 3 bases and J by 5 bases, and 13 bases separated the two germline ends. CDR3 nucleotides: TGTGCCAGCAGTTTGCGCAGGGGAGGGACTGAAGCTTTCTTT. Translated, it gives CASSLRRGGTEAFF.

This clonotype was seen many times. The chain has TRBV28 and TRBJ2-7; D not resolved. This CDR3 is 13 amino acids long. Germline assignment: CDR1 MDHEN and CDR2 SYDVKM. V was clipped by 9 bases and J by 0 bases, with 12 bases between them. CDR3 sequence (DNA): TGTGCCAGTTCTTTCGTGAGCTCCTACGAGCAGTACTTC. Translating it yields CASSFVSSYEQYF. The full variable domain, in which reference TRBV28 and TRBJ2-7 provide the parts outside the CDR3, is DVKVTQSSRYLVKRTGEKVFLECVQDMDHENMFWYRQDPGLGLRLIYFSYDVKMKEKGDIPEGYSVSREKKERFSLILESASTNQTSMYLCASSFVSSYEQYFGPGTRLTVT.

This clonotype has at least ten counts. The gene calls are TRBV7-3 and TRBJ2-1; possible D gene TRBD1, 6 bases. This CDR3 comprises 12 residues. Germline loops: CDR1 SGHTA, CDR2 FQGTGA. The V gene lost 4 bases and the J gene lost 7 bases, with 8 bases spanning the gap. In nucleotides, the CDR3 is TGTGCCAGCAGCTCCCAGGGGAATGAGCAGTTCTTC. Protein product: CASSSQGNEQFF.

This clonotype appeared a few times. The chain is built from TRBV6-1 and TRBJ1-3; tentative D call: TRBD1 (5 bases). Deletions cut 10 bases from V and 8 bases from J, with 21 bases between. Looked up from germline, CDR1 is MNHNS and CDR2 is SASEGT. The CDR3 extends over 14 amino acids. The CDR3 region has the DNA TGTGCCACCGTCCCGGAAGGGGATGTGGACACCATATATTTT. This encodes CATVPEGDVDTIYF.

This clonotype was seen repeatedly, ten times or more. The chain uses TRBV30 and TRBJ1-1; TRBD1 agrees at 7 bases. Germline-derived CDR1 and CDR2 are GTSNPN and SVGIG (reference sequence). Trimming at V came to 7 bases and at J to 4 bases, leaving 9 bases not matched to a gene. The CDR3 totals 13 residues. The CDR3 bases are TGTGCCTCCCTCGCCTCAGGGGGCACTGAAGCTTTCTTT. As protein: CASLASGGTEAFF.